The clone carrying this T cell receptor (beta chain) turned up a few times. As yet, its antigen is unknown. Time point here: pre-sensitization, week 0. The treatment here: therapeutic diphenylcyclopropenone sensitization with weekly scalp DPC. The library attached unique molecular identifiers to individual cDNA molecules. Per the authors' pipeline: Sample-level TCR yields exhibited a median of around 93,000, with a range of about 20,000 to 750,000. Via MiXCR, TCRdb re-called the RACE reads, giving one row per CDR3 protein. What appears here as the V and J calls and clone size reflects TCRdb's work, not the paper's. Of 200,000 to 300,000 distinct CDR3 sequences detected, about 8.1% appear once; the ten largest clones hold over 2%. The data belong to a study of human T cells and chemical hapten exposure. Overall study context: TCR yields per sample varied mostly from small pooled library volume differences.

Overall study results and limits: There were significantly more large CDR3 similarity clusters among expanded TCRs than among controls.

From germline, CDR1 is SGHNT and CDR2 YYREEE (reference sequence). The V end was cut by 5 bases, the J end by 2 bases, with 14 bases between. The length of the CDR3 is 14 residues. The chain recombines TRBV5-4 with TRBJ2-7; no clear D gene. The specimen was whole blood, collected in connection with sensitization to the hapten diphenylcyclopropenone (DPC). This TCR derives from a woman aged 40-49 years with alopecia areata. Some clones in this sample may be carry-over from other donors' samples. For the CDR3, the DNA is TGTGCCAGCAGGTCAGACATATCTGCCTACGAGCAGTACTTC. Encoded protein: CASRSDISAYEQYF.